This entry is about one T cell receptor (beta chain). This CDR3 is built from 15 residues. In germline, CDR1 is MNHEY, CDR2 SVGEGT. The V gene lost 2 bases and the J gene lost 0 bases, with 7 bases spanning the gap. The protocol was immunoSEQ multiplex PCR, while the TCRdb copy is restricted to in-frame clones and leaves out a portion. The sample lists about 130,000 clones, about 80% occurring once. The sample originates from a study of blood T cell repertoires in COVID-19. Sequenced sample: PBMCs or T cells enriched from blood (not recorded which). The chain joins TRBV6-2 or TRBV6-3 to TRBJ2-2, with D hard to call. The receptor's source is a man aged 50 to 60 who had recovered from COVID-19. The CDR3 loop reads CASSYISSNTGELFF. In DNA, the CDR3 is TGTGCCAGCAGTTACATAAGCTCGAACACCGGGGAGCTGTTTTTT.